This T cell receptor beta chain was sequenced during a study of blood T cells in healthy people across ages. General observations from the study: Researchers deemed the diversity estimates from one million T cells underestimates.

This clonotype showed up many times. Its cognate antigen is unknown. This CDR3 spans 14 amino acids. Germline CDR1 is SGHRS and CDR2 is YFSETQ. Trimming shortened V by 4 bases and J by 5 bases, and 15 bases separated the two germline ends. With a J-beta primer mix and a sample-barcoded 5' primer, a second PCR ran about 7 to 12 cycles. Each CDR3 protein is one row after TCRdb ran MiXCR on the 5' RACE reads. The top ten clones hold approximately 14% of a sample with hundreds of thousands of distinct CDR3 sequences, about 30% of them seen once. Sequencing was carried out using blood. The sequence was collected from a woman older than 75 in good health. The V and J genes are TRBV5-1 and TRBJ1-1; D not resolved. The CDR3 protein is CASSKPEGGTEAFF. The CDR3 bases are TGCGCCAGCAGCAAGCCTGAAGGTGGGACTGAAGCTTTCTTT.